These 8 T cell receptor beta chains originate from one sample sequenced in a study of blood T cell repertoires in COVID-19. Profiling relied on immunoSEQ multiplex PCR, and the TCRdb table lists in-frame clones only, not all of them. Of hundreds of thousands of clones listed, around 83% were seen once; the top ten hold about 5%. Sequencing used PBMCs or T cells enriched from blood (not recorded which). The receptors stem from a man aged 40-55 years who had been exposed to COVID-19.

This chain joins TRBV9 and TRBJ2-1; 8 nucleotides match TRBD2. V lost 7 bases, J lost 2 bases, and 8 bases stayed unmatched. Germline assignment: CDR1 SGDLS and CDR2 YYNGEE. The CDR3 is made up of 15 amino acids. The CDR3 bases are TGTGCCAGCCACCCAGCGGGAGAGGCCTACAATGAGCAGTTCTTC. It encodes CASHPAGEAYNEQFF.

V and J are TRBV7-9 and TRBJ1-3, with TRBD1 identical over 9 bases. J lost 1 base, V lost 8 bases, and 6 bases had no gene match. Germline CDR1 is SEHNR and CDR2 is FQNEAQ (reference sequence). The CDR3 extends over 15 amino acids. For the CDR3, the DNA is TGTGCCAGCCGGACAGGGGTGGGTTCTGGAAACACCATATATTTT. Amino acids: CASRTGVGSGNTIYF. The full variable domain, completed using reference TRBV7-9 and TRBJ1-3, is DTGVSQNPRHKITKRGQNVTFRCDPISEHNRLYWYRQTLGQGPEFLTYFQNEAQLEKSRLLSDRFSAERPKGSFSTLEIQRTEQGDSAMYLCASRTGVGSGNTIYFGEGSWLTVV.

The V call is TRBV5-1, the J call TRBJ2-1; 12 bases are shared with TRBD2. The CDR3 is 18 residues long. Germline V gene sequence: CDR1 SGHRS, CDR2 YFSETQ. Trimming cost V 0 bases and J 0 bases; bases outside gene matches: 4. CDR3 in amino acids: CASSLALAGGSSYNEQFF. Written as DNA, the CDR3 is TGCGCCAGCAGCTTGGCGCTAGCGGGAGGGAGCTCCTACAATGAGCAGTTCTTC.

This clone was seen more than once but under ten times. This rearrangement joins TRBV29-1 to TRBJ2-7, with D maybe TRBD2 (6 bases). The ends were cut back, 4 bases at V and 0 bases at J, with 7 bases in the middle. Germline V gene lookup returns CDR1 SQVTM and CDR2 ANQGSEA. There are 12 residues in the CDR3. The CDR3 sequence: CSVAGSSYEQYF. The CDR3 DNA reads TGCAGCGTTGCCGGGAGCTCCTACGAGCAGTACTTC.

This clone was counted a single time. Compared with germline, one end of the junction differs, possibly owing to a read error. V usage is TRBV5-5 and J usage is TRBJ2-7, with D perhaps matching TRBD2 (6 bases). This CDR3 has 13 amino acids. Germline lookup yields CDR1 SGHKS and CDR2 YYEKEE (reference sequence). CDR3 in DNA: TGTGCCAGCAGCTTTAGGGTGTTGGAGGGGCAGCACTTC. This sequence encodes CASSFRVLEGQHF.

The gene calls are TRBV30 and TRBJ2-1; D gene unclear. CDR3 size: 12 residues. V was cut by 1 base and J by 10 bases, with 11 bases left in between. Germline CDR1 reads GTSNPN; CDR2 reads SVGIG (reference sequence). CDR3 nucleotides: TGTGCCTGGAGTGCTAGAGATTGGGAGCAGTTCTTC. Translated: CAWSARDWEQFF.

The chain is built from TRBV7-9 and TRBJ1-1, with D perhaps TRBD1 (6 bases). V gave up 1 base and J gave up 6 bases, with 12 bases separating them. The CDR3 runs 14 residues. Germline CDR1 reads SEHNR; CDR2 reads FQNEAQ (reference sequence). The CDR3 DNA reads as TGTGCCAGCAGCTTAGTGGGGGGGCACGCTGAAGCTTTCTTT. This translates into CASSLVGGHAEAFF.

The chain combines TRBV18 with TRBJ2-5; 10 positions match TRBD2. V trimming: 5 bases; J trimming: 3 bases; junction bases outside the gene matches: 15. The CDR3 runs to 18 residues. From germline, CDR1 is KGHSH and CDR2 LQKENI. CDR3 coding DNA: TGTGCCAGCTCAACCCTCCCCCGGACTAGCGGACATAAAGAGACCCAGTACTTC. Translated: CASSTLPRTSGHKETQYF.